One and the same sample provided the 22 T cell receptor beta chains below, sequenced in a study of T cell responses to AZD1222 COVID-19 vaccine. Here immunoSEQ multiplex PCR was the method, and the copy in TCRdb shows in-frame clones only, minus some. The repertoire holds more than 85,000 clones, with almost 90% as singletons. The input for sequencing was peripheral blood, taken 28 days after the second AZD1222 dose. The receptors here all came from an adult who received the AZD1222 COVID-19 vaccine.

The chain recombines TRBV5-1 with TRBJ2-2, with 8 positions matching TRBD1. V was pared by 0 bases and J by 3 bases, with 4 bases of the junction left unmatched. The CDR3 consists of 16 residues. Germline V lookup: CDR1 SGHRS, CDR2 YFSETQ. Written as DNA, the CDR3 is TGCGCCAGCAGCTTGGATGGGACAGGATACACCGGGGAGCTGTTTTTT. As protein: CASSLDGTGYTGELFF.

The rearrangement links TRBV5-1 to TRBJ2-1, with 10 bases aligning to TRBD2. Germline loops: CDR1 SGHRS, CDR2 YFSETQ. There are 16 residues in the CDR3. The V gene end was trimmed by 4 bases and the J gene end by 4 bases; junction bases not matched to a gene: 8. CDR3 sequence reads: CASSNRLAGEYNEQFF. In nucleotides, the CDR3 is TGCGCCAGCAGCAACAGACTAGCGGGCGAATACAATGAGCAGTTCTTC.

This clone was picked up a small number of times. V is TRBV18 and J is TRBJ2-7; 7 nucleotides match TRBD1. Per the germline V gene, CDR1 is KGHSH and CDR2 is LQKENI. This CDR3 is built from 14 residues. After removal of 3 bases from V and 11 bases from J, the junction contained 13 bases not matched to a gene. Here the CDR3 reads CASSPLTRDREKYF. CDR3 sequence (DNA): TGTGCCAGCTCACCCTTAACACGAGACAGGGAAAAGTACTTC.

The J gene is TRBJ2-1, the V gene TRBV5-6, with TRBD1 as a possible D gene (6 bases). Germline values: CDR1 SGHDT, CDR2 YYEEEE. CDR3 size: 16 residues. V was clipped by 0 bases and J by 4 bases, with 14 bases between them. CDR3 DNA: TGTGCCAGCAGCTTGGAAGAGGACAGAACATACAATGAGCAGTTCTTC. Its translation is CASSLEEDRTYNEQFF.

The rearrangement links TRBV5-1 to TRBJ2-6; weak D call: TRBD1 (5 bases). The V gene's germline CDR1 is SGHRS and CDR2 YFSETQ. The CDR3 totals 16 residues. V was shortened by 0 bases and J by 1 base, with 8 bases between the two germline ends. As DNA, the CDR3 is TGCGCCAGCAGCTTGGCCAGGGTATCTGGGGCCAACGTCCTGACTTTC. It yields the protein CASSLARVSGANVLTF. The full variable domain, its missing parts supplied by reference TRBV5-1 and TRBJ2-6, is KAGVTQTPRYLIKTRGQQVTLSCSPISGHRSVSWYQQTPGQGLQFLFEYFSETQRNKGNFPGRFSGRQFSNSRSEMNVSTLELGDSALYLCASSLARVSGANVLTFGAGSRLTVL.

The chain has TRBV6-5 and TRBJ1-2, with TRBD1 as a possible D gene (5 bases). This CDR3 comprises 16 residues. V lost 1 base and J 0 bases, leaving 12 bases between the germline ends. Germline values: CDR1 MNHEY, CDR2 SVGAGI. The chain's CDR3 is CASSYFTGRTNYGYTF. The CDR3 coding sequence is TGTGCCAGCAGTTACTTTACAGGCCGGACTAACTATGGCTACACCTTC.

The rearrangement joins TRBV5-1 to TRBJ2-7, with D maybe TRBD2 (5 bases). The ends were cut back, 5 bases at V and 3 bases at J, with 18 bases in the middle. The germline V gene has CDR1 SGHRS and CDR2 YFSETQ. The CDR3 has 15 amino acids. In DNA form, the CDR3 reads TGCGCCAGCAGGGTTGGTTTTGCGGAGGTCTACGAGCAGTACTTC. This codes for CASRVGFAEVYEQYF.

V usage is TRBV6-1 and J usage is TRBJ1-1, with 9 bases aligning to TRBD1. V shed 4 bases and J 3 bases; nucleotides not matched to a gene: 9. Germline assignment: CDR1 MNHNS and CDR2 SASEGT. CDR3 length: 16 residues. CDR3 region: CASSVTGGLPDTEAFF. The CDR3 region has the DNA TGTGCCAGCAGTGTTACAGGGGGCCTTCCCGACACTGAAGCTTTCTTT.

The chain recombines TRBV5-1 with TRBJ2-7; 10 bases map to TRBD1. The CDR3 runs 14 residues. The germline V gene has CDR1 SGHRS and CDR2 YFSETQ. Trimming took 3 bases from V and 5 from J; bases not matched to a gene: 5. The chain's CDR3 is CASSWGQGKNEQYF. As DNA, the CDR3 is TGCGCCAGCAGCTGGGGACAGGGGAAGAACGAGCAGTACTTC.

V is TRBV4-1 and J is TRBJ1-2; 8 bases are a match to TRBD1. Germline assignment: CDR1 MGHRA and CDR2 YSYEKL. The CDR3 runs to 15 residues. V was pared by 0 bases and J by 4 bases, with 4 bases of the junction left unmatched. The CDR3 sequence is CASSQDPGQVYGYTF. The CDR3 nucleotides read TGCGCCAGCAGCCAAGACCCGGGACAGGTCTATGGCTACACCTTC.

The chain links TRBV20-1 to TRBJ2-1; no clear D gene. This CDR3 comprises 11 residues. The V gene's germline CDR1 is DFQATT and CDR2 SNEGSKA (reference sequence). V lost 6 bases to trimming and J lost 15 bases, with 18 bases between them. The CDR3 sequence: CSATEHLQGFF. In nucleotides, the CDR3 is TGCAGTGCCACTGAGCATCTCCAAGGGTTCTTC.

The J gene is TRBJ2-3, the V gene TRBV12-2; TRBD2, the D gene given by the table, was not confirmed from the DNA. TRBV12-2 constitutes a pseudogene. CDR3 size: 19 residues. This CDR3 reads CASRRMGRENPHPTDTQYF. CDR3 nucleotide sequence: TGTGCAAGTCGCCGCATGGGGAGGGAGAACCCCCACCCCACAGATACGCAGTATTTT.

The gene calls are TRBV9 and TRBJ1-1, with TRBD1 as a possible D gene (6 bases). There are 15 residues in the CDR3. Germline lookup yields CDR1 SGDLS and CDR2 YYNGEE. Deletions cut 2 bases from V and 4 bases from J, with 15 bases between. The chain's CDR3 is CASSVDGGAVTEAFF. The DNA for the CDR3 is TGTGCCAGCAGCGTCGATGGGGGGGCAGTCACTGAAGCTTTCTTT. Drawing the rest from reference TRBV9 and TRBJ1-1, the complete variable domain is DSGVTQTPKHLITATGQRVTLRCSPRSGDLSVYWYQQSLDQGLQFLIQYYNGEERAKGNILERFSAQQFPDLHSELNLSSLELGDSALYFCASSVDGGAVTEAFFGQGTRLTVV.

The chain is built from TRBV30 and TRBJ1-2, with D possibly matching TRBD1 (5 bases). This CDR3 contains 13 residues. The germline V and J ends were trimmed by 0 bases and 8 bases, with 13 bases remaining between them. Germline assignment: CDR1 GTSNPN and CDR2 SVGIG (reference sequence). The CDR3 DNA is TGTGCCTGGAGTGTAATGGGGGATGGCGGCTACACCTTC. This translates into CAWSVMGDGGYTF. Full variable domain (missing parts from reference TRBV30 and TRBJ1-2): SQTIHQWPATLVQPVGSPLSLECTVEGTSNPNLYWYRQAAGRGLQLLFYSVGIGQISSEVPQNLSASRPQDRQFILSSKKLLLSDSGFYLCAWSVMGDGGYTFGSGTRLTVV.

The rearrangement joins TRBV6-1 to TRBJ1-4; TRBD1 agrees at 9 bases. Per the germline V gene, CDR1 is MNHNS and CDR2 is SASEGT. This CDR3 contains 19 residues. Trimming removed 4 bases from V and 1 base from J; junction bases left unmatched: 13. In nucleotides, the CDR3 is TGTGCCAGCAGTGCCGGGACAGGGTTCATAGAGGAAACTAATGAAAAACTGTTTTTT. It specifies CASSAGTGFIEETNEKLFF.

This clone came up once. The rearrangement joins TRBV5-6 to TRBJ1-2; 9 nucleotides match TRBD1. The CDR3 length is 18 residues. The V and J ends lost 4 bases and 8 bases, in that order; junction bases with no gene match: 21. Germline V gene data show CDR1 as SGHDT and CDR2 as YYEEEE. DNA for the CDR3: TGTGCCAGCAGCCCCCAAACAGGGGGCAAATCTGTCTTCGACGGCTACACCTTC. It specifies CASSPQTGGKSVFDGYTF. Variable domain in full (rest from reference TRBV5-6 and TRBJ1-2): DAGVTQSPTHLIKTRGQQVTLRCSPKSGHDTVSWYQQALGQGPQFIFQYYEEEERQRGNFPDRFSGHQFPNYSSELNVNALLLGDSALYLCASSPQTGGKSVFDGYTFGSGTRLTVV.

This clone has a handful of counts. J is TRBJ1-5 and V is TRBV7-9; maybe TRBD1 (6 bases). Trimming shortened V by 6 bases and J by 4 bases, and 10 bases separated the two germline ends. Germline assignment: CDR1 SEHNR and CDR2 FQNEAQ (reference sequence). The CDR3 sequence is 13 residues long. CDR3 amino acids: CASSPTGNQPQHF. The CDR3 nucleotides read TGTGCCAGCAGTCCAACAGGGAATCAGCCCCAGCATTTT.

The chain has TRBV19 and TRBJ2-2; D is perhaps TRBD2 (5 bases). Germline values: CDR1 LNHDA, CDR2 SQIVND (reference sequence). The CDR3 has 14 amino acids. The ends were cut back, 3 bases at V and 4 bases at J, with 9 bases in the middle. DNA of the CDR3: TGTGCCAGTAGTATTATTGAGGGCACCGGGGAGCTGTTTTTT. Translated, it gives CASSIIEGTGELFF.

This clone was counted only a few times. The chain combines TRBV4-2 with TRBJ1-5; D remains unclear. With 0 bases removed from V and 10 bases from J, the gap between germline ends came to 10 bases. CDR1 and CDR2 from the germline V gene are LGHNA and YNFKEQ. The CDR3 is 13 amino acids. The CDR3: CASSQDVGFPQHF. Here the CDR3 DNA reads TGTGCCAGCAGCCAAGATGTAGGGTTCCCCCAGCATTTT.

The chain recombines TRBV29-1 with TRBJ2-7, with 8 bases aligning to TRBD1. The trim removed 6 bases at V and 1 base at J, leaving 17 bases unmatched. Germline V gene sequence: CDR1 SQVTM, CDR2 ANQGSEA. The CDR3 totals 17 residues. CDR3 sequence: CSVRKNSGTGASYEQYF. The CDR3 DNA is TGCAGCGTCCGCAAGAACTCGGGGACAGGTGCTTCCTACGAGCAGTACTTC.

Only one count was recorded for this clone. The chain carries TRBV5-6 and TRBJ2-2; 11 bases fit TRBD2. The CDR3 sequence is 16 residues long. The germline V gene has CDR1 SGHDT and CDR2 YYEEEE. V was pared by 0 bases and J by 4 bases, with 2 bases of the junction left unmatched. The CDR3 sequence is CASSLGLAGLTGELFF. CDR3 DNA: TGTGCCAGCAGCTTGGGACTAGCGGGACTCACCGGGGAGCTGTTTTTT.

The rearrangement links TRBV30 to TRBJ2-7; 10 bases are a match to TRBD1. Per germline, CDR1 GTSNPN and CDR2 SVGIG (reference sequence). This CDR3 is 16 amino acids long. V lost 0 bases to trimming and J lost 0 bases; unmatched junction nucleotides: 5. The CDR3 DNA reads TGTGCCTGGAGTGTACTTGGGGACAGGGGCTCCTACGAGCAGTACTTC. Its protein product is CAWSVLGDRGSYEQYF.